This entry lists 5 T cell receptor beta chains sequenced from one sample in a study of shared clonotypes between healthy human individuals. Sequencing used immunoSEQ multiplex PCR; TCRdb keeps in-frame clones, though not all of them. The sample lists about 2.3 million clones, 90% to 95% occurring once. Sequenced sample: naive CD4+ T cells from PBMCs. Subset given: CD45RA+ positively selected. The source of these receptors is a man aged 18 to 30 in good health. Some clones in this sample may be carry-over from other donors' samples.

V and J are TRBV5-4 and TRBJ2-2, with D uncertain. The germline gives CDR1 SGHNT, CDR2 YYREEE (reference sequence). V dropped 0 bases and J dropped 0 bases, with 9 bases sitting between them. The CDR3 covers 16 residues. In nucleotides, the CDR3 is TGTGCCAGCAGCTTGGTTCGGCCAGCGAACACCGGGGAGCTGTTTTTT. It translates to CASSLVRPANTGELFF.

The chain couples TRBV5-1 to TRBJ2-3; maybe TRBD2 (5 bases). CDR1 is SGHRS and CDR2 is YFSETQ in the germline V gene. V lost 2 bases to trimming and J lost 5 bases, with 12 bases between them. This CDR3 has 14 residues. This chain's CDR3 is CASSFGVEVDTQYF. CDR3 in DNA: TGCGCCAGCAGCTTTGGGGTGGAGGTAGATACGCAGTATTTT.

V usage is TRBV2 and J usage is TRBJ2-2, with 8 bases aligning to TRBD2. V gave up 2 bases and J gave up 5 bases; unmatched junction bases: 10. The CDR3 runs to 17 residues. The germline CDR1 and CDR2 sequences are SNHLY and FYNNEI. CDR3 nucleotide sequence: TGTGCCAGCAGTGAAAGGTCGGTAGCGGGAAGGACCGGGGAGCTGTTTTTT. Protein: CASSERSVAGRTGELFF.

The chain recombines TRBV7-2 with TRBJ1-1, with D tentatively TRBD1 (5 bases). This CDR3 region has 13 residues. Trimming shortened V by 6 bases and J by 1 base, and 9 bases separated the two germline ends. The germline gives CDR1 SGHTA, CDR2 FQGNSA. DNA for the CDR3: TGTGCCAGCAGTAATACAGGGAACACTGAAGCTTTCTTT. Amino acids: CASSNTGNTEAFF.

The V call is TRBV2, the J call TRBJ2-1; TRBD2 agrees at 7 bases. Germline V gene lookup returns CDR1 SNHLY and CDR2 FYNNEI. With V trimmed by 6 bases and J by 5 bases, 16 bases remained unmatched. CDR3 length: 17 amino acids. CDR3 sequence: CASRAGLIIYEDNEQFF. CDR3 DNA sequence: TGTGCCAGCAGAGCGGGACTAATAATTTACGAGGACAATGAGCAGTTCTTC.